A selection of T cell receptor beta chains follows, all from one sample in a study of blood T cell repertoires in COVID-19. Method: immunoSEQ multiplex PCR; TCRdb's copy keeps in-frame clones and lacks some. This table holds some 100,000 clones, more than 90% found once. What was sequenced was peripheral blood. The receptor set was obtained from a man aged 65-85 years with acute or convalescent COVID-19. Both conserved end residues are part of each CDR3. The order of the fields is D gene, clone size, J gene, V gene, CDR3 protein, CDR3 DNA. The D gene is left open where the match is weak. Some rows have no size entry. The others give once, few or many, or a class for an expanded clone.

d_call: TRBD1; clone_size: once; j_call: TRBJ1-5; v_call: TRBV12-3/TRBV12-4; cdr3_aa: CASSRTGDQPQHF; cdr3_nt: TGTGCCAGCAGCAGGACAGGGGATCAGCCCCAGCATTTT
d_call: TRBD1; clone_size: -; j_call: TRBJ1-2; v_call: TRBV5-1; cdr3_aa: CASSYTGGEGYGYTF; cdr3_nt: TGCGCCAGCAGCTACACAGGGGGCGAAGGGTATGGCTACACCTTC
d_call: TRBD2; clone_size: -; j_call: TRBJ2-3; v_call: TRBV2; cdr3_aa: CASRAGLADTDTQYF; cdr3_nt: TGTGCCAGCAGGGCGGGACTAGCGGACACAGATACGCAGTATTTT
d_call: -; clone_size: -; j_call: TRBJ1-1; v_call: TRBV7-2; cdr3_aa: CASSPMRVANTEAFF; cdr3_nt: TGTGCCAGCAGCCCAATGCGGGTTGCGAACACTGAAGCTTTCTTT
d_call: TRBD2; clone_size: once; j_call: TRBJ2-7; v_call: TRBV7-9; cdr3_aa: CASSDKGTSRNEQYF; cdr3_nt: TGTGCCAGCAGCGATAAAGGGACTAGCCGAAACGAGCAGTACTTC
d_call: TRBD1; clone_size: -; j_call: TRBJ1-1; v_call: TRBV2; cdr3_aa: CASSRLGGVGAFF; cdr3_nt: TGTGCCAGCAGTCGTCTAGGGGGCGTGGGAGCTTTCTTT
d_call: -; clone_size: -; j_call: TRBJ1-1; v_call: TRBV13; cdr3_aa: CASSLRAEAFF; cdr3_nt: TGTGCCAGCAGCTTACGGGCTGAAGCTTTCTTT
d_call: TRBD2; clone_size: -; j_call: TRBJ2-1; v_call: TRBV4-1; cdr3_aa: CASSQTSGHEQFF; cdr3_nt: TGCGCCAGCAGCCAAACTAGCGGCCATGAGCAGTTCTTC
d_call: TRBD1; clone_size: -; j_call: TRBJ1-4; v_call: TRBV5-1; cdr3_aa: CASRTGTGVEKLFF; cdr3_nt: TGCGCCAGCAGAACGGGGACAGGGGTTGAAAAACTGTTTTTT
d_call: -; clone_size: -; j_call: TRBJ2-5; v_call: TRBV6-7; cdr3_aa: CASSGQYQETQYF; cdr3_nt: TGTGCCAGCAGTGGACAGTACCAAGAGACCCAGTACTTC
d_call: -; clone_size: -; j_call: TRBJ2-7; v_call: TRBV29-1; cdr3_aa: CSVVPGSISYEQYF; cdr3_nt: TGCAGCGTTGTCCCAGGGTCCATTTCCTACGAGCAGTACTTC
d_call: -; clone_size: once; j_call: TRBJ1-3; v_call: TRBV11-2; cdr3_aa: CASWEGTVSGNTIYF; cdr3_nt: TGTGCCAGTTGGGAGGGGACCGTCTCTGGAAACACCATATATTTT
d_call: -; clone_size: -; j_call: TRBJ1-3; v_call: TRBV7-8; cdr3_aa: CASSFGRGVSGNTIYF; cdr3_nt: TGTGCCAGCAGCTTTGGCAGGGGTGTCTCTGGAAACACCATATATTTT
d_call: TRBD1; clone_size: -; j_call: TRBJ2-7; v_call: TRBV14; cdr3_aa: CASSRPGQGAYEQYF; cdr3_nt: TGTGCCAGCAGCCGCCCGGGACAGGGGGCCTACGAGCAGTACTTC
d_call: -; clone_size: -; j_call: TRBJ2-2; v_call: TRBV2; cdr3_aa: CARAGALSGELFF; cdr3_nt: TGTGCCAGGGCAGGGGCCCTTTCCGGGGAGCTGTTTTTT
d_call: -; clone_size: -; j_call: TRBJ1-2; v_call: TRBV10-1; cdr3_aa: CASKCRGLPNYGYTF; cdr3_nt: TGCGCCAGCAAATGTCGCGGACTTCCTAACTATGGCTACACCTTC
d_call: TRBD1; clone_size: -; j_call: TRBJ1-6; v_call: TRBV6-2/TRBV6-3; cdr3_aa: CASSYDRGYNSPLHF; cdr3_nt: TGTGCCAGCAGTTACGACAGGGGGTATAATTCACCCCTCCACTTT